This TCR beta chain was documented in a study of monozygotic twins with inflammatory bowel disease. Points from the study as a whole: IBD patients shared fewer clonotypes with others than healthy twins, especially with disease activity.

A 2.5 ml blood sample was drawn per donor. Concerning this clonotype: The target antigen is unknown.

The UMIs contained a 6-nucleotide sample barcode. They were added by template switching during cDNA synthesis. Nested amplification of TCRalpha and TCRbeta cDNA involved two PCRs of roughly 17 and 9 cycles. TCRdb re-called the 5' RACE reads; every CDR3 protein appears as one record, without DNA. The repertoire shows 300,000 to 350,000 distinct CDR3 sequences; the top ten hold under 2.5%. The CDR3 consists of 15 residues. Germline lookup yields CDR1 SEHNR and CDR2 FQNEAQ (reference sequence). This TCR was sampled from a human donor with ulcerative colitis or Crohn's disease, or a healthy co-twin of an affected twin (not recorded which). Sequencing input: blood. The rearrangement links TRBV7-9 to TRBJ1-2; the TCRdb call, TRBD1, lacks DNA for checking. The CDR3 spells CASSLDGTEAYGYTF.